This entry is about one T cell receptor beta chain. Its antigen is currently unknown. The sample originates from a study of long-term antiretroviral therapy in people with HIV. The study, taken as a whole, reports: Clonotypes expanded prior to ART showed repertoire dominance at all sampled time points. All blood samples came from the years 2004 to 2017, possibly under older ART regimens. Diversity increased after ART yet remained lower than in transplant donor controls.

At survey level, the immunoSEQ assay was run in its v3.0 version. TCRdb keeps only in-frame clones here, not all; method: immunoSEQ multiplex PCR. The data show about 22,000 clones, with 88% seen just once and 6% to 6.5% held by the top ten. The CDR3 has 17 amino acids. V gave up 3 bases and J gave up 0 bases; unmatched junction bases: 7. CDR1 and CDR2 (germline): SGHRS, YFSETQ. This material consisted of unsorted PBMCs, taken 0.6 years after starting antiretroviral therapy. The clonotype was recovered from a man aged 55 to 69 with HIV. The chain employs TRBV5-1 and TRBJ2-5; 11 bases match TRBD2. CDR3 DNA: TGCGCCAGCAGCTATGGGACTAGCGGACTGTACCAAGAGACCCAGTACTTC. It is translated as CASSYGTSGLYQETQYF.